This TCR beta chain was sequenced for a study of blood T cell repertoires in COVID-19. About the study: Samples of COVID-19 (acute and convalescent) were obtained from the United States, Italy and Spain.

In the original workflow: Amplification from reference gene primers served as the basis for estimated nucleated cell counts. The repertoire was sequenced with immunoSEQ multiplex PCR; TCRdb's copy has only in-frame clones and lacks some. V and J calls and clone size are copied from that table; D and trimming were computed from the DNA. Here the sample spans about 170,000 clones, roughly nine tenths being singletons. The Seattle patients, enrolled during active infection, were followed longitudinally. The sequenced material came from peripheral blood. This receptor was obtained from a woman aged 55-69 years with COVID-19, enrolled during active disease.

CDR3 coding DNA: TGTGCCAGCTCACCACAAACGACAGACATGAACACTGAAGCTTTCTTT. Its protein product is CASSPQTTDMNTEAFF. This chain joins TRBV18 and TRBJ1-1; tentatively, D is TRBD1 (5 bases). The CDR3 is 16 amino acids. The germline CDR1 and CDR2 sequences are KGHSH and LQKENI. V was shortened by 1 base and J by 0 bases, with 12 bases between the two germline ends.